This T cell receptor (beta chain) was observed in a study of OX40 agonist ivuxolimab in advanced cancers. Points from the study as a whole: The average count of expanded clones was higher among CD8+ T cells than among CD4+.

Profiling relied on immunoSEQ multiplex PCR, and the TCRdb table lists in-frame clones only, not all of them. The table lists some 60,000 clones, around 81% of them singletons, with about 4.8% in the top ten. The CDR3 loop spans 15 amino acids. In germline, CDR1 is SGDLS, CDR2 YYNGEE. The V and J ends lost 4 bases and 9 bases respectively, with 17 bases between them. For this clone: Its antigen is currently unknown.

The chain uses TRBV9 and TRBJ1-6; the D gene is possibly TRBD1 (6 bases). This clonotype was obtained from an adult with an advanced solid tumor such as melanoma, head and neck, liver or kidney cancer. The material sequenced was CD4+ or CD8+ T cells sorted from blood, taken in a trial of the OX40 agonist ivuxolimab. CDR3 region: CASSSYREDVSPLHF. The CDR3 DNA reads as TGTGCCAGCAGCTCGTACAGGGAGGATGTTTCACCCCTCCACTTT.